Sequencing of this T cell receptor beta chain was carried out in a study of cytomegalovirus exposure and HLA in healthy donors. Looking at the study overall: The study placed approximately 81% of its 398 genotyped donors in the Caucasian-associated ancestry cluster.

This CDR3 comprises 14 residues. Germline assignment: CDR1 SNHLY and CDR2 FYNNEI. Trimming cost V 11 bases and J 6 bases; bases outside gene matches: 9. Study conclusions and caveats: Analysis performed later showed TCR beta chains linked to HLA being more clonally expanded than equally common others. There were a few CMV-associated chains whose specificity for CMV antigens was confirmed in vitro.

For this clone: Its antigen is not known.

Primers for the PCR totalled 60 Vbeta and 13 Jbeta. This table comes from immunoSEQ multiplex PCR, and its TCRdb copy is limited to in-frame clones, with some not included. The sample has tens of thousands of clones, about 83% seen once. The chain combines TRBV2 with TRBJ2-2, with TRBD2 matching over 10 bases. Sequenced: PBMCs. The source is a woman between 18 and 29 years old in good health and CMV-seropositive. CDR3 region: CADSVAGGSGELFF. The CDR3 DNA reads as TGTGCCGACTCAGTAGCGGGAGGATCCGGGGAGCTGTTTTTT.